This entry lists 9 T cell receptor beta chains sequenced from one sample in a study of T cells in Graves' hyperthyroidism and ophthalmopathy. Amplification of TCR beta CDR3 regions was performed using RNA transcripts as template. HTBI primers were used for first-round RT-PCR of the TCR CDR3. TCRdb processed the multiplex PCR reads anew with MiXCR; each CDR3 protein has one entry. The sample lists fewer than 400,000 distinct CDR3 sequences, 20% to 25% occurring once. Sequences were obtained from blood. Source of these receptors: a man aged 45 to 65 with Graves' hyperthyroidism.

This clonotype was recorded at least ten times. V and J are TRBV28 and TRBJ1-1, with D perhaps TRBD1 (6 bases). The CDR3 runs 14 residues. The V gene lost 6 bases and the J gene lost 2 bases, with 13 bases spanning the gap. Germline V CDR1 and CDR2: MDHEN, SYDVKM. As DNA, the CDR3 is TGTGCCAGCAGCAGGACAGTCCTAAACACTGAAGCTTTCTTT. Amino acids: CASSRTVLNTEAFF.

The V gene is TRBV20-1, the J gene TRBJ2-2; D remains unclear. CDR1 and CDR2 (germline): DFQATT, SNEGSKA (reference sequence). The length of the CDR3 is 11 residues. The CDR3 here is CNAWLAGELFF. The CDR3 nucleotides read TGCAATGCGTGGCTCGCCGGGGAGCTGTTTTTT.

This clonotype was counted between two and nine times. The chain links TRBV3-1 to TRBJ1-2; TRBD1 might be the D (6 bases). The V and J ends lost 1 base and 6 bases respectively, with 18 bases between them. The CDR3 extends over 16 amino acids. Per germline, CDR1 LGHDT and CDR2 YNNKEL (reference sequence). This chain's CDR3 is CASSQVWTASLDGYTF. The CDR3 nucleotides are TGTGCCAGCAGCCAAGTGTGGACAGCCTCTTTGGATGGCTACACCTTC.

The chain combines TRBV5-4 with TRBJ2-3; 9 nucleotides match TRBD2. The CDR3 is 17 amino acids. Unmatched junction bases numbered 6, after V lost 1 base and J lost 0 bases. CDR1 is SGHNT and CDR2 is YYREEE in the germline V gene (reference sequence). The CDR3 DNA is TGTGCCAGCAGCTTGCCACGACTAGCGGAGAGCACAGATACGCAGTATTTT. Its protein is CASSLPRLAESTDTQYF.

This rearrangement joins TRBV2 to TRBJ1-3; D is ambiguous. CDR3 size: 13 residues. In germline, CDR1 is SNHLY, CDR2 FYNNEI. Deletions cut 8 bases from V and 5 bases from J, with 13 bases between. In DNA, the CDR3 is TGTGCCAGCTCCTCCGGGGTCAGAAACACCATATATTTT. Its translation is CASSSGVRNTIYF.

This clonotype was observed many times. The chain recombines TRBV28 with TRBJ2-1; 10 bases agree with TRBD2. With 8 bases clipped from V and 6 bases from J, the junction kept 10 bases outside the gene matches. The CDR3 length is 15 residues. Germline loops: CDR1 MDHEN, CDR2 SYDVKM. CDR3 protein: CASGVGSGRVNEQFF. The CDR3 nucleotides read TGTGCCAGCGGGGTCGGGAGCGGGAGGGTCAATGAGCAGTTCTTC.

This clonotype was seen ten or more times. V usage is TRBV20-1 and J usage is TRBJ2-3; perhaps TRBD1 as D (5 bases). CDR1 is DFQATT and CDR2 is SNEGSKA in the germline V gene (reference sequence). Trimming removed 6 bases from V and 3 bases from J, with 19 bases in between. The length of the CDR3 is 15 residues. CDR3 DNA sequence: TGCAGTGCATCACAGGCGAACAAGGGAACAGATACGCAGTATTTT. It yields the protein CSASQANKGTDTQYF.

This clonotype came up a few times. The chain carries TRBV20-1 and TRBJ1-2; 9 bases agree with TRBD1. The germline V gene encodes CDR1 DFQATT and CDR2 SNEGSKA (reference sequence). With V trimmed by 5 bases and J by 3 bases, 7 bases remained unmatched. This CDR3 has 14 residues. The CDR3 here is CSASRDRVYYGYTF. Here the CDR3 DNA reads TGCAGTGCTTCCCGGGACAGGGTTTACTATGGCTACACCTTC.

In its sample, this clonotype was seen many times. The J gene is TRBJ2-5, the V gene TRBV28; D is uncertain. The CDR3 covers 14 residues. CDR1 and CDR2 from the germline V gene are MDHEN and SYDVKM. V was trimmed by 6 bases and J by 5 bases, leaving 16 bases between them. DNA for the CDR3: TGTGCCAGCAGACCGCCGGGCCAAGGGGAGACCCAGTACTTC. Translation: CASRPPGQGETQYF.